Listed below are T cell receptor beta chains from one sample, sequenced in a study of blood T cell repertoires in COVID-19. Repertoires were generated with immunoSEQ multiplex PCR, while TCRdb's copy carries only in-frame clones and drops some. The sample includes over 100,000 clones, about nine tenths of them seen just once. Sequenced: peripheral blood. All receptors come from a man aged 40-55 years with acute or convalescent COVID-19. Each CDR3 is given with its conserved first and last residue. Fields, in order: CDR3 length, V gene, clone size, CDR3 protein. Some rows mark clone size as missing; the rest say once, few, many or name a class of expanded clone.

>14|TRBV3-1/TRBV3-2|.
CASSQDVGSDEQFF
>15|TRBV30|.
CAWSRGQGPNQPQHF
>13|TRBV6-5|.
CATSGRALETQYF
>13|TRBV7-2|.
CASRMGGGSEQFF
>17|TRBV7-9|.
CASSLYLMDRAGNTIYF
>17|TRBV4-3|once
CASSQGTGNINTGELFF
>16|TRBV4-3|.
CASSQDTGTAAYEQYF
>14|TRBV19|.
CASSPLLSNQPQHF
>14|TRBV2|.
CASSENLPSSPLHF
>16|TRBV11-2|.
CASSSGGARLAYEQYF
>14|TRBV19|.
CASSMTGGDSPLHF
>12|TRBV11-2|few
CASSLMRNEQFF
>15|TRBV18|.
CASSPTGGKTGELFF
>14|TRBV6-5|.
CASMGPTTYNEQFF
>16|TRBV28|once
CASSSIAGARTDTQYF
>15|TRBV2|.
CASSEGTGINYEQYF
>15|TRBV11-1|.
CASSRGIGGNQPQHF
>15|TRBV5-1|.
CASSLVASGMETQYF
>13|TRBV19|.
CASAGGGNQPQHF
>14|TRBV3-1/TRBV3-2|.
CASSQVVAYNEQFF
>19|TRBV4-3|.
CASSQDRAAGGLLTDTQYF
>16|TRBV10-3|.
CAISESARGDNSPLHF
>17|TRBV6-2/TRBV6-3|.
CASSYSKGLAPTDTQYF
>16|TRBV3-1/TRBV3-2|.
CASSPLGSRGKTEAFF
>15|TRBV7-3|.
CASSLPGSSTDTQYF
>18|TRBV7-8|.
CASSLAQGARASNQPQHF
>15|TRBV19|once
CASSLASGSTDTQYF
>16|TRBV4-1|.
CASSHGQLYSNQPQHF
>15|TRBV5-1|.
CASSLLAGWEETQYF
>11|TRBV19|once
CASREGYGYTF
>12|TRBV5-5|.
CASSFAMHEQYF
>12|TRBV6-2/TRBV6-3|.
CASSRTRDEQYF
>13|TRBV7-2|.
CASSPGPGNTIYF
>17|TRBV6-1|once
CASSDRGGSGVNNEQFF
>12|TRBV19|few
CASSIRESVAFF
>13|TRBV19|.
CASSPDRNSPLHF
>14|TRBV30|once
CACTSQRMNTEAFF
>15|TRBV5-1|.
CASSLAWTSYNEQFF
>16|TRBV7-3|.
CASSLVGTSGGYEQFF
>15|TRBV25-1|few
CASSATGSGNTEAFF
>12|TRBV12-3/TRBV12-4|.
CASNSWTFGYTF
>14|TRBV24-1|.
CATSGSGSFREQFF
>15|TRBV10-3|.
CAISFSGTDYNEQFF
>17|TRBV23-1|once
CASSPGGDPRLPQPQHF
>13|TRBV27|.
CASSFDTTYEQYF
>16|TRBV6-4|.
CASSDGLAGGVGEQFF
>15|TRBV11-3|.
CASSPSGQYRGELFF
>14|TRBV5-4|.
CASSAGGSSYEQYF
>16|TRBV3-1/TRBV3-2|.
CASSHSGWTGANVLTF
>12|TRBV7-8|.
CASSPGVNEQFF
>16|TRBV5-1|.
CASSLALQGADNEQFF
>11|TRBV5-5|.
CASSSRETQYF
>16|TRBV2|few
CASSSGTGGDYSPLHF
>18|TRBV5-1|.
CASSFSPLAGEFTDTQYF
>15|TRBV27|.
CASSLGGSSTDTQYF